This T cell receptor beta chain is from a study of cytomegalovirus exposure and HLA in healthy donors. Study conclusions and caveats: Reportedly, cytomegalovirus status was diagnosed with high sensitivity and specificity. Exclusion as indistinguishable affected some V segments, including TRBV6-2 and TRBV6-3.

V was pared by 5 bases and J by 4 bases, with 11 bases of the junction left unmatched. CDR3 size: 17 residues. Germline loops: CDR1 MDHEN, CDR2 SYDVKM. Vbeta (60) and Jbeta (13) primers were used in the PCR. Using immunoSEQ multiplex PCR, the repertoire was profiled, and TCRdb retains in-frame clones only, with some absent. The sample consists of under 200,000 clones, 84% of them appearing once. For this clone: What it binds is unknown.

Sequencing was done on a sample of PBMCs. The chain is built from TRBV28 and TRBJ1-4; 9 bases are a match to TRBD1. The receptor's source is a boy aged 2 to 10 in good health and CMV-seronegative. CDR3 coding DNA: TGTGCCAGCAGTACTGGGACAGGGACCTCATTTAATGAAAAACTGTTTTTT. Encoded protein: CASSTGTGTSFNEKLFF.